This TCR beta chain derives from a study of lymphopenia after photon versus proton radiotherapy. Study-wide findings and caveats: Under photons, naive T cells and diversity fell while effector/memory populations rose. Only patients who died were analyzed for survival; proton advantage is unproven.

In its sample, this clone was seen a few times. No antigen is known for it. Clones were read by immunoSEQ multiplex PCR, and TCRdb kept only the in-frame ones, dropping some. The repertoire holds about 2,100 clones, with roughly 79% as singletons. This receptor was taken from an elderly man with cholangiocarcinoma. The sequenced sample was peripheral blood, obtained from a patient treated with photon-based radiotherapy.

CDR3 in DNA: TGCAGCGTTGCTTCTACAGGGCCTGGCTACACCTTC. Encoded protein: CSVASTGPGYTF. The V and J genes are TRBV29-1 and TRBJ1-2; D is perhaps TRBD1 (6 bases). Trimming removed 4 bases at V and 7 bases at J, with 13 bases between. The CDR3 length is 12 residues. Germline-derived CDR1 and CDR2 are SQVTM and ANQGSEA.